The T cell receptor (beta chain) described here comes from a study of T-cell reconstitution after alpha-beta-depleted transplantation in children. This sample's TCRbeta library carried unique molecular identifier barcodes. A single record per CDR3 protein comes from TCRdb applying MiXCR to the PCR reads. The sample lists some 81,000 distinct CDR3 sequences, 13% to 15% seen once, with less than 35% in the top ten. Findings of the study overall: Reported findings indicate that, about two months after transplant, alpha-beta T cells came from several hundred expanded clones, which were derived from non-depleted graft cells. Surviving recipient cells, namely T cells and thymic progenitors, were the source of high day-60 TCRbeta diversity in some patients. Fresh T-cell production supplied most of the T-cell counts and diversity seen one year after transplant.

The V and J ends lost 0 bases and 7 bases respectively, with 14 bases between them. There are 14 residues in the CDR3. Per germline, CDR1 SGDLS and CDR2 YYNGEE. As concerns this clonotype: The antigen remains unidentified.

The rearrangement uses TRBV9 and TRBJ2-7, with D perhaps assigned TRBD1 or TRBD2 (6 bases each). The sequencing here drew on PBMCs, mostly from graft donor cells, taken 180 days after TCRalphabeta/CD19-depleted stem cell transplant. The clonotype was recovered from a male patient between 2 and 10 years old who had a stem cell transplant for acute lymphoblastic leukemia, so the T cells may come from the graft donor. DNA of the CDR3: TGTGCCAGCAGCGTAGGTCTGGGGGCGGGAGAGCAGTACTTC. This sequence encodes CASSVGLGAGEQYF.